The 2 T cell receptor beta chains reported below all come from one sample, sequenced in a study of blood T cell repertoires in COVID-19. Method: immunoSEQ multiplex PCR; TCRdb's copy keeps in-frame clones and lacks some. This sample has approximately 330,000 clones; 65% to 90% occur once, and the top ten carry roughly 4.2%. The material sequenced was PBMCs or T cells enriched from blood (not recorded which). The receptors stem from a woman in her forties with acute COVID-19.

This clone was counted between two and nine times. This rearrangement joins TRBV29-1 to TRBJ1-1, with 8 nucleotides matching TRBD1. From germline, CDR1 is SQVTM and CDR2 ANQGSEA. CDR3 size: 13 residues. J lost 1 base, V lost 5 bases, and 3 bases had no gene match. CDR3 protein: CSVLDRANTEAFF. CDR3 DNA sequence: TGCAGCGTTTTGGACAGGGCGAACACTGAAGCTTTCTTT.

The chain joins TRBV6-6 to TRBJ2-2, with D perhaps matching TRBD2 (6 bases). CDR1 is MNHNY and CDR2 is SVGAGI in the germline V gene (reference sequence). This CDR3 spans 14 amino acids. V dropped 6 bases and J dropped 2 bases, with 10 bases sitting between them. CDR3 sequence: CASRIAANTGELFF. The CDR3 DNA follows: TGTGCCAGCAGGATAGCGGCAAACACCGGGGAGCTGTTTTTT.